This TCR beta chain emerged from a study of T-cell reconstitution after alpha-beta-depleted transplantation in children. Study results and limitations: A year had passed since transplant, and T-cell counts and diversity by then came mostly from newly produced T cells.

A library of TCRbeta sequences, prepared with unique molecular identifiers, was generated. MiXCR was run by TCRdb on the PCR reads, yielding one entry per CDR3 protein. The sample has hundreds of thousands of distinct CDR3 sequences; 8.4% are singletons. The CDR3 has 19 residues. Germline V gene data show CDR1 as SGHVS and CDR2 as FNYEAQ. Trimming removed 0 bases from V and 5 bases from J; junction bases left unmatched: 16. A remark on this clonotype: As yet, its antigen is unknown.

The TCR was taken from a male patient aged 2-9 years who had a stem cell transplant for acute myeloid leukemia, so the T cells may come from the graft donor. The rearrangement links TRBV7-6 to TRBJ2-5; 9 bases are a match to TRBD2. This specimen consisted of PBMCs, mostly from graft donor cells, obtained 360 days after TCRalphabeta/CD19-depleted stem cell transplant. CDR3 in DNA: TGTGCCAGCAGCTTAGCGCCTGCGATTTTGCGGGGGGGCAGGGAGACCCAGTACTTC. Protein product: CASSLAPAILRGGRETQYF.